What follows is one T cell receptor beta chain and its context. The source of the sample is a study of blood T cells in healthy people across ages. It was with a sample-barcoded 5' primer and a J-beta primer mix that a second PCR of roughly 6 to 12 cycles was run. Each CDR3 protein gets one entry after TCRdb re-called the 5' RACE reads with MiXCR. The sample records 1.2 million to 1.5 million distinct CDR3 sequences, approximately 38% being singletons. The sequencing sample was made of blood. The TCR was taken from a woman between 18 and 29 years old in good health.

CDR3 loop: CSASGSGGENTEAFF. CDR3 nucleotide sequence: TGCAGTGCCTCGGGCTCAGGCGGGGAGAACACTGAAGCTTTCTTT. The J gene is TRBJ1-1, the V gene TRBV20-1; D is uncertain. V was shortened by 6 bases and J by 1 base, with 18 bases between the two germline ends. The CDR3 runs 15 residues. CDR1 and CDR2 (germline): DFQATT, SNEGSKA (reference sequence).